The present entry profiles one T cell receptor beta chain with its context. The table lists this clonotype with many counts. The specificity of this receptor is unknown. It has no much larger one-base neighbor in the sample; base qualities were not kept. Compared with germline, V lacks 6 bases and J lacks 3 bases; bases without a gene match: 4. CDR3 length: 13 amino acids, cysteine to phenylalanine. The entry retains the CDR3 DNA only, 39 bases that are in frame from base 1. This sample is part of a study of T-cell reconstitution after alpha-beta-depleted transplantation in children listed by TCRdb under 2016. Describing the broader study: The study quantitatively tracked T-cell immune reconstitution after TCRalphabeta/CD19-depleted allogeneic hematopoietic cell transplantation in children using TCR repertoire profiling. Broad study findings and their caveats: About two months after transplant, the apparently early recovery of alphabetaT-cell counts reportedly depended on just several hundred clones that had expanded rapidly and came from non-depleted graft cells. Hyperexpanded clone frequencies declined over subsequent months; after one year, T-cell counts and TCRbeta diversity were mostly attributed to newly produced T cells. The high TCRbeta diversity at day 60 in some patients was ascribed to recipient T cells and intrathymic progenitors that had survived conditioning.

Receptors were amplified or captured by PCR. The sequencing machine was an Illumina HiSeq 2500. Molecular barcoding was employed in the preparation of TCR libraries, with unique molecular identifiers being used to normalize TCRbeta repertoire quantification. TCRdb's own reprocessing of the public reads used fastp at Q25 and MiXCR and kept productive beta chains. Rows merge per CDR3 protein into single entries with the most common DNA and genes. This sample is represented by about 830,000 distinct CDR3 sequences; 15% to 20% of them were singletons. The ten largest clones take up about 4.6% of the sample. This specimen's treatment or condition label, interpreted: allogeneic hematopoietic cell transplantation with graft depleted of TCRalphabeta T cells and CD19 B cells. The children who served as transplant recipients had been given grafts of TCRalphabeta/CD19-depleted allogeneic hematopoietic cells.

The material sequenced was PBMCs, mostly from graft donor cells, taken 360 days after TCRalphabeta/CD19-depleted stem cell transplant. The TCR was taken from a male patient under 18 who had a stem cell transplant for acute lymphoblastic leukemia, so the T cells may come from the graft donor. The chain joins TRBV12-3 or TRBV12-4 to TRBJ2-7; the central 8 bases match TRBD2. CDR3 loop: CASSPGTSYEQYF. In nucleotides, the sequence is TGTGCCAGCAGCCCGGGGACTAGCTACGAGCAGTACTTC.